What follows are 30 T cell receptor beta chains derived from one specimen sequenced in a study of blood T cell repertoires in COVID-19. Some clones are missing from TCRdb's copy, which holds only in-frame ones; the method was immunoSEQ multiplex PCR. The sample contains around 150,000 clones, roughly 84% of which appear only once. The sequencing sample was made of peripheral blood. These receptors were taken from a man aged 30-40 years with COVID-19, enrolled during active disease.

The chain couples TRBV16 to TRBJ1-2, with TRBD1 matching over 7 bases. V dropped 2 bases and J dropped 3; count of bases not matched to a gene: 0. The CDR3 has 13 residues. CDR1 and CDR2 (germline): KGHSY, FQNENV. The CDR3 spells CASSQQGDYGYTF. The CDR3 DNA sequence: TGTGCCAGCAGCCAACAGGGGGACTATGGCTACACCTTC.

The chain links TRBV9 to TRBJ1-4; D is possibly TRBD1 (6 bases). The length of the CDR3 is 17 residues. The V end was cut by 0 bases, the J end by 7 bases, with 19 bases between. The germline V gene encodes CDR1 SGDLS and CDR2 YYNGEE. The CDR3 reads CASSVGRPFGGPEKLFF. The CDR3 DNA follows: TGTGCCAGCAGCGTAGGCCGTCCGTTTGGGGGCCCTGAAAAACTGTTTTTT.

This clone showed up just a few times. This chain connects TRBV28 to TRBJ2-7; perhaps TRBD2 as D (5 bases). V lost 5 bases and J 4 bases, leaving 12 bases between the germline ends. CDR3 length: 13 residues. Germline loops: CDR1 MDHEN, CDR2 SYDVKM. DNA of the CDR3: TGTGCCAGCAGTCTTCCCGGACTGTACGAGCAGTACTTC. Protein product: CASSLPGLYEQYF.

The CDR3, as DNA: TGTGCCAGCAGCCCGCGCCAGTGGGGGGGCTTCTCTATGCCAGATACGCAGTATTTT. It is translated as CASSPRQWGGFSMPDTQYF. This chain links TRBV3-1 (or the pseudogene TRBV3-2) with TRBJ2-3, with a weak D call TRBD2 (7 bases). There are 19 residues in the CDR3. The germline V gene has CDR1 LGHDT and CDR2 YNNKEL (reference sequence). Trimming removed 4 bases at V and 4 bases at J, with 27 bases between.

The rearrangement links TRBV11-2 to TRBJ2-2, with a possible D match to TRBD1 (6 bases). Trimming cost V 5 bases and J 4 bases, with 17 bases left between them. CDR1 SGHAT and CDR2 FQNNGV come from the germline V gene. The CDR3 loop spans 16 amino acids. CDR3 sequence (DNA): TGTGCCAGCAGCCCGAGGACAGAGGCTGTCACCGGGGAGCTGTTTTTT. This sequence encodes CASSPRTEAVTGELFF.

This clone was seen more than once but under ten times. Other DNA sequences within the sample encode an identical CDR3. V and J are TRBV19 and TRBJ1-4; 7 bases match TRBD1. The CDR3 extends over 15 amino acids. The V gene end was trimmed by 6 bases and the J gene end by 0 bases; junction bases not matched to a gene: 4. Germline CDR1 is LNHDA and CDR2 is SQIVND (reference sequence). The CDR3 here is CASSGTAATNEKLFF. CDR3 sequence (DNA): TGTGCCAGTAGCGGGACAGCTGCAACTAATGAAAAACTGTTTTTT.

The chain is built from TRBV28 and TRBJ1-2; no definite D call. The CDR3 has 12 amino acids. V dropped 9 bases and J dropped 4 bases, with 12 bases sitting between them. The germline V gene encodes CDR1 MDHEN and CDR2 SYDVKM. The CDR3 loop is CASTPEGYGYTF. For the CDR3, the DNA is TGTGCCAGTACCCCCGAGGGCTATGGCTACACCTTC.

The CDR3 reads CASSPRGTSGVDEQFF. For the CDR3, the DNA is TGTGCCAGCTCACCAAGGGGGACTAGCGGGGTCGATGAGCAGTTCTTC. The chain uses TRBV18 and TRBJ2-1; 13 bases line up with TRBD2. The CDR3 sequence is 16 residues long. Germline CDR1 KGHSH, CDR2 LQKENI. The ends lost 2 bases at V and 8 bases at J; junction bases unmatched: 6.

This clone turned up a few times. The rearrangement joins TRBV2 to TRBJ2-6, with D maybe TRBD2 (5 bases). The CDR3 is 15 residues long. V was pared by 3 bases and J by 0 bases, with 6 bases between. CDR1 SNHLY and CDR2 FYNNEI come from the germline V gene. DNA for the CDR3: TGTGCCAGCAGTGAGCGGGCCTCTGGGGCCAACGTCCTGACTTTC. It codes for CASSERASGANVLTF.

This clone appeared a few times. The genes are TRBV4-3 and TRBJ1-5; D is unresolved. From germline, CDR1 is LGHNA and CDR2 YSLEER. The CDR3 totals 15 residues. V was pared by 0 bases and J by 7 bases, with 13 bases between. The CDR3 loop is CASSQDRYGSQPQHF. The CDR3 DNA is TGCGCCAGCAGCCAAGATAGATACGGGTCGCAGCCCCAGCATTTT.

This chain links TRBV2 with TRBJ2-1; TRBD2 aligns across 12 bases. V lost 6 bases to trimming and J lost 7 bases; unmatched junction nucleotides: 7. The CDR3 length is 15 residues. Germline loops: CDR1 SNHLY, CDR2 FYNNEI. CDR3 in DNA: TGTGCCAGCAGAGACGGGACTAGCGGGCTAAATGAGCAGTTCTTC. Translating it yields CASRDGTSGLNEQFF.

This rearrangement joins TRBV11-2 to TRBJ2-1, with D tentatively TRBD2 (5 bases). CDR1 is SGHAT, CDR2 FQNNGV, per germline. CDR3 length equals 16 residues. Trimming took 2 bases from V and 5 from J, leaving 16 bases between them. CDR3 coding DNA: TGTGCCAGCAGCTTACTGTTAGGAGGATCAAACAATGAGCAGTTCTTC. As protein: CASSLLLGGSNNEQFF.

The rearrangement joins TRBV13 to TRBJ2-1, with TRBD2 matching 8 bases. V was pared by 2 bases and J by 6 bases, with 9 bases of the junction left unmatched. The CDR3 runs 16 residues. CDR1 and CDR2 from the germline V gene are PRHDT and FYEKMQ (reference sequence). The CDR3 protein is CASSLSPGTSTNEQFF. DNA of the CDR3: TGTGCCAGCAGCTTATCCCCCGGGACTAGTACCAATGAGCAGTTCTTC.

In this sample, this clone turned up once. This sample includes further DNA sequences coding for the same CDR3. The V call is TRBV29-1, the J call TRBJ1-1; possibly TRBD1 for D (6 bases). There are 13 residues in the CDR3. Between the trimmed V and J ends, which lost 7 bases and 0 bases, there was a span of 12 bases. Per the germline V gene, CDR1 is SQVTM and CDR2 is ANQGSEA. CDR3 nucleotides: TGCAGCGGTTCGGGACACTTGAACACTGAAGCTTTCTTT. It yields the protein CSGSGHLNTEAFF.

The V gene is TRBV14, the J gene TRBJ2-5; TRBD2 might be the D (5 bases). CDR3 size: 16 residues. Germline assignment: CDR1 SGHDN and CDR2 FVKESK. Trimming cost V 0 bases and J 5 bases, with 16 bases left between them. CDR3 sequence: CASSQDRWERLETQYF. In DNA, the CDR3 is TGTGCCAGCAGCCAAGACCGGTGGGAGAGGTTGGAGACCCAGTACTTC.

In nucleotides, the CDR3 is TGTGCCAGCAGCCTCCGGGACATCAATGGCTACACCTTC. Its translation: CASSLRDINGYTF. The chain combines TRBV12-3 or TRBV12-4 with TRBJ1-2, with D maybe TRBD1 (6 bases). The V end lost 6 bases, the J end lost 6 bases, and 14 bases lay between the germline ends. The CDR3 covers 13 residues.

The chain combines TRBV7-8 with TRBJ2-3; D not resolved. The CDR3 covers 13 residues. V gave up 4 bases and J gave up 3 bases, with 8 bases separating them. Germline CDR1 is SGHVS and CDR2 is FQNEAQ. The CDR3 sequence is CASSSARTDTQYF. In DNA form, the CDR3 reads TGTGCCAGCAGCTCCGCTAGAACAGATACGCAGTATTTT.

The chain joins TRBV7-2 to TRBJ2-1; D possibly corresponds to TRBD1 (6 bases). This CDR3 is 15 amino acids long. V was shortened by 1 base and J by 3 bases, with 10 bases between the two germline ends. The germline CDR1 and CDR2 sequences are SGHTA and FQGNSA. CDR3 region: CASSLEQGIYNEQFF. DNA of the CDR3: TGTGCCAGCAGCTTAGAACAGGGAATCTACAATGAGCAGTTCTTC.

The chain combines TRBV5-6 with TRBJ1-2; 11 positions agree with TRBD1. J lost 4 bases, V lost 0 bases, and 2 bases had no gene match. CDR3 size: 15 residues. CDR1 is SGHDT and CDR2 is YYEEEE in the germline V gene. The CDR3 loop reads CASSLVGTGGYGYTF. CDR3 sequence (DNA): TGTGCCAGCAGCTTGGTTGGGACAGGGGGCTATGGCTACACCTTC.

This rearrangement joins TRBV5-1 to TRBJ2-3, with 9 bases that match TRBD2. The V gene's germline CDR1 is SGHRS and CDR2 YFSETQ. This CDR3 spans 15 amino acids. The junction had 5 bases not matched to a gene; V was cut back by 3 bases and J by 3 bases. CDR3 sequence reads: CASSWETSGTDTQYF. The CDR3 DNA sequence: TGCGCCAGCAGCTGGGAGACTAGCGGAACAGATACGCAGTATTTT.

This chain uses TRBV19 with TRBJ1-1; D call uncertain. Looked up from germline, CDR1 is LNHDA and CDR2 is SQIVND (reference sequence). V was cut by 9 bases and J by 0 bases, with 11 bases left in between. This CDR3 comprises 13 residues. CDR3 residues: CASQRSLNTEAFF. The CDR3 bases are TGTGCCAGCCAGCGTTCCTTGAACACTGAAGCTTTCTTT. Together with reference TRBV19 and TRBJ1-1, the CDR3 gives the full variable domain: DGGITQSPKYLFRKEGQNVTLSCEQNLNHDAMYWYRQDPGQGLRLIYYSQIVNDFQKGDIAEGYSVSREKKESFPLTVTSAQKNPTAFYLCASQRSLNTEAFFGQGTRLTVV.

This rearrangement joins TRBV27 to TRBJ1-4; perhaps TRBD1 as D (6 bases). CDR1 is MNHEY, CDR2 SMNVEV, per germline (reference sequence). The CDR3 loop spans 14 amino acids. The V and J ends lost 4 bases and 6 bases respectively, with 12 bases between them. As DNA, the CDR3 is TGTGCCAGCAGTTGGAAGGGGGGGGATGAAAAACTGTTTTTT. Its translation is CASSWKGGDEKLFF.

The chain uses TRBV18 and TRBJ1-1; D not resolved. Germline CDR1 KGHSH, CDR2 LQKENI. The CDR3 is 14 amino acids. Trimming took off 1 base at V and 2 bases at J, with 8 bases between the two ends. DNA for the CDR3: TGTGCCAGCTCACCACGCGACATAAACACTGAAGCTTTCTTT. Translation gives CASSPRDINTEAFF.

The J gene is TRBJ1-1, the V gene TRBV28; TRBD1 is a possible D gene (6 bases). V was pared by 3 bases and J by 0 bases, with 14 bases between. This CDR3 is 16 amino acids long. CDR1 is MDHEN and CDR2 is SYDVKM in the germline V gene. CDR3 sequence reads: CASSFIGGGLNTEAFF. DNA of the CDR3: TGTGCCAGCAGTTTCATAGGGGGTGGGTTGAACACTGAAGCTTTCTTT. The full variable domain, rest sourced from reference TRBV28 and TRBJ1-1, is DVKVTQSSRYLVKRTGEKVFLECVQDMDHENMFWYRQDPGLGLRLIYFSYDVKMKEKGDIPEGYSVSREKKERFSLILESASTNQTSMYLCASSFIGGGLNTEAFFGQGTRLTVV.

CDR3 sequence (DNA): TGCAGTGCAACAGGGTATGGCTACACCTTC. This codes for CSATGYGYTF. V is TRBV20-1 and J is TRBJ1-2; possibly TRBD1 for D (6 bases). The V gene lost 6 bases and the J gene lost 5 bases, with 7 bases spanning the gap. The CDR3 covers 10 residues. Germline CDR1 DFQATT, CDR2 SNEGSKA (reference sequence).

This chain joins TRBV28 and TRBJ1-5; TRBD1 is a possible D gene (6 bases). Per germline, CDR1 MDHEN and CDR2 SYDVKM. Trimming took off 4 bases at V and 0 bases at J, with 13 bases between the two ends. CDR3 size: 16 residues. Here the CDR3 DNA reads TGTGCCAGCAGTTCGGACAGACCCTATAGCAATCAGCCCCAGCATTTT. Translating gives CASSSDRPYSNQPQHF.

The chain couples TRBV10-3 to TRBJ2-7; TRBD2 matches at 9 bases. This CDR3 has 17 residues. From germline, CDR1 is ENHRY and CDR2 SYGVKD. V was clipped by 3 bases and J by 0 bases; unmatched bases: 9. The CDR3: CAISDISGGQSSYEQYF. The CDR3 DNA sequence: TGTGCCATCAGTGATATAAGCGGGGGGCAGAGCTCCTACGAGCAGTACTTC.

This chain connects TRBV14 to TRBJ2-1; TRBD1 might be the D (5 bases). CDR3 length: 13 residues. With 4 bases removed from V and 7 bases from J, the gap between germline ends came to 11 bases. The germline V gene has CDR1 SGHDN and CDR2 FVKESK. CDR3 sequence reads: CASSRTSSNEQFF. CDR3 bases: TGTGCCAGCAGCCGGACAAGTAGTAATGAGCAGTTCTTC. The variable domain in full, completed from reference TRBV14 and TRBJ2-1, reads EAGVTQFPSHSVIEKGQTVTLRCDPISGHDNLYWYRRVMGKEIKFLLHFVKESKQDESGMPNNRFLAERTGGTYSTLKVQPAELEDSGVYFCASSRTSSNEQFFGPGTRLTVL.

This chain joins TRBV2 and TRBJ2-7, with D unresolved. This CDR3 region has 14 residues. Germline CDR1 reads SNHLY; CDR2 reads FYNNEI. Trimming stripped 8 bases from V and 0 bases from J, with 14 bases between. The CDR3 bases are TGTGCCAGCCGTCTAGGCACCAGCTCCTACGAGCAGTACTTC. It is translated as CASRLGTSSYEQYF.

There are a few counts of this clone. This rearrangement joins TRBV28 to TRBJ1-2, with 7 bases aligning to TRBD1. The CDR3 sequence is 16 residues long. V shed 3 bases and J 0 bases; nucleotides not matched to a gene: 7. Germline CDR1 reads MDHEN; CDR2 reads SYDVKM. The DNA for the CDR3 is TGTGCCAGCAGTTTTCTTAGGGGACAGTCTAACTATGGCTACACCTTC. It is translated as CASSFLRGQSNYGYTF.